This paragraph covers one T cell receptor beta chain sequence. As for treatment: preoperative locoregional IRX-2 cytokine immunotherapy. Patients received preoperative, locoregional IRX-2 cytokine immunotherapy in a phase Ib study. Data came from immunoSEQ multiplex PCR; TCRdb stores just in-frame clones and leaves some out. The sample lists 20,000 to 30,000 clones, 75% to 90% seen once, with roughly 8.6% in the top ten. The data were obtained in a study of preoperative IRX-2 immunotherapy in early breast cancer. Germline CDR1 and CDR2: LNHDA and SQIVND (reference sequence). Trimming cost V 5 bases and J 4 bases, with 26 bases left between them. CDR3 length: 18 residues.

The sample was tumor tissue, taken after IRX-2 immunotherapy. This sequence was found in a human donor with breast cancer. The chain uses TRBV19 and TRBJ1-2; D might be TRBD1 (6 bases). CDR3 in amino acids: CASSSNRDIDLLVYGYTF. CDR3 nucleotides: TGTGCCAGTAGTTCTAACCGGGACATCGACCTTTTAGTCTATGGCTACACCTTC.